Following are 10 T cell receptor beta chains from one sample sequenced in a study of blood T cell repertoires in COVID-19. Data came from immunoSEQ multiplex PCR; TCRdb stores just in-frame clones and leaves some out. The sample records some 170,000 clones, around 80% being singletons. Sequencing was carried out using PBMCs or T cells enriched from blood (not recorded which). The receptors shown here come from a man aged 35 to 55 who had recovered from COVID-19.

The chain recombines TRBV27 with TRBJ2-1; 9 bases are a match to TRBD1. CDR3 size: 14 residues. CDR1 is MNHEY, CDR2 SMNVEV, per germline (reference sequence). After removal of 4 bases from V and 7 bases from J, the junction contained 5 bases not matched to a gene. The CDR3 is CASSSQDRGNEQFF. DNA of the CDR3: TGTGCCAGCAGTTCGCAGGACAGGGGAAATGAGCAGTTCTTC.

The sample holds one count of this clone. The chain links TRBV2 to TRBJ1-3; D uncertain. This CDR3 has 16 residues. The ends were cut back, 0 bases at V and 0 bases at J, with 9 bases in the middle. Germline V gives CDR1 SNHLY, CDR2 FYNNEI. The CDR3 sequence is CASSEARGPSGNTIYF. In DNA form, the CDR3 reads TGTGCCAGCAGTGAAGCGCGTGGGCCCTCTGGAAACACCATATATTTT. Based on the CDR3 plus reference TRBV2 and TRBJ1-3, the full variable domain is EPEVTQTPSHQVTQMGQEVILRCVPISNHLYFYWYRQILGQKVEFLVSFYNNEISEKSEIFDDQFSVERPDGSNFTLKIRSTKLEDSAMYFCASSEARGPSGNTIYFGEGSWLTVV.

This chain uses TRBV7-3 with TRBJ2-5; 10 nucleotides match TRBD2. The CDR3 spans 17 residues. Germline trimming cut 2 bases from V and 0 bases from J; bases unmatched to any gene: 6. Germline loops: CDR1 SGHTA, CDR2 FQGTGA. The DNA for the CDR3 is TGTGCCAGCAGCTTATACCCCGGGACTAGCGACCAAGAGACCCAGTACTTC. This encodes CASSLYPGTSDQETQYF.

The gene calls are TRBV18 and TRBJ2-7; 13 bases agree with TRBD2. Unmatched junction bases numbered 6, after V lost 3 bases and J lost 4 bases. Germline CDR1 KGHSH, CDR2 LQKENI. The CDR3 sequence is 16 residues long. The DNA of the CDR3 is TGTGCCAGCTCACCTCAAGGGACTAGCGGGGCTTACGAGCAGTACGTC. Residues: CASSPQGTSGAYEQYV.

The chain uses TRBV9 and TRBJ2-2, with a possible D match to TRBD1 (5 bases). Germline assignment: CDR1 SGDLS and CDR2 YYNGEE. V shed 1 base and J shed 1 base, with 5 bases lying between them. CDR3 size: 14 residues. Here the CDR3 reads CASSVQGNTGELFF. The CDR3, as DNA: TGTGCCAGCAGCGTACAGGGGAACACCGGGGAGCTGTTTTTT. The whole variable domain, remainder taken from reference TRBV9 and TRBJ2-2, is DSGVTQTPKHLITATGQRVTLRCSPRSGDLSVYWYQQSLDQGLQFLIQYYNGEERAKGNILERFSAQQFPDLHSELNLSSLELGDSALYFCASSVQGNTGELFFGEGSRLTVL.

The V call is TRBV24-1, the J call TRBJ2-2, with TRBD1 matching over 8 bases. Germline V CDR1 and CDR2: KGHDR, SFDVKD. This CDR3 is 17 amino acids long. J was trimmed by 6 bases and V by 4 bases; bases with no gene match: 12. The CDR3 loop reads CATSDPGQGRRAGELFF. The CDR3 nucleotides read TGTGCCACCAGTGACCCTGGACAGGGTAGACGTGCCGGGGAGCTGTTTTTT.

The CDR3, as DNA: TGTGCCAGCAGCGTAGACGCGCAGGTCATGAACACTGAAGCTTTCTTT. Translated, it gives CASSVDAQVMNTEAFF. The chain recombines TRBV9 with TRBJ1-1; D not resolved. CDR1 is SGDLS, CDR2 YYNGEE, per germline. The V gene lost 0 bases and the J gene lost 0 bases, with 12 bases spanning the gap. The CDR3 runs to 16 residues.

V and J are TRBV9 and TRBJ2-1; 8 bases match TRBD2. The CDR3 loop spans 15 amino acids. Germline lookup yields CDR1 SGDLS and CDR2 YYNGEE. V was pared by 0 bases and J by 9 bases, with 8 bases of the junction left unmatched. The CDR3 spells CASSVAGGPGGEQFF. CDR3 bases: TGTGCCAGCAGCGTAGCGGGGGGGCCTGGCGGTGAGCAGTTCTTC.

As DNA, the CDR3 is TGTGCCAGCGGATGGCCGGGACAGGTTCTTGCAAAACTGTTTTTT. This sequence encodes CASGWPGQVLAKLFF. The chain has TRBV2 and TRBJ1-4; 8 bases map to TRBD1. J lost 10 bases, V lost 8 bases, and 15 bases had no gene match. This CDR3 spans 15 amino acids. Per germline, CDR1 SNHLY and CDR2 FYNNEI.

This clone turned up a few times. J is TRBJ2-3 and V is TRBV5-1, with TRBD2 matching over 11 bases. Trimming cost V 4 bases and J 5 bases; bases outside gene matches: 15. This CDR3 has 18 amino acids. CDR1 is SGHRS, CDR2 YFSETQ, per germline. CDR3: CASSEERLAGINKDTQYF. The CDR3, as DNA: TGCGCCAGCAGCGAAGAAAGACTAGCGGGGATAAATAAAGATACGCAGTATTTT. Full variable domain (outside the CDR3, taken from reference TRBV5-1 and TRBJ2-3): KAGVTQTPRYLIKTRGQQVTLSCSPISGHRSVSWYQQTPGQGLQFLFEYFSETQRNKGNFPGRFSGRQFSNSRSEMNVSTLELGDSALYLCASSEERLAGINKDTQYFGPGTRLTVL.